A selection of T cell receptor beta chains follows, all from one sample in a study of Ad26.COV2.S vaccination and SARS-CoV-2 variants. Measured with immunoSEQ multiplex PCR; TCRdb has only the in-frame clones, and not every one. The sample lists more than 120,000 clones; roughly 90% were seen once. Sequences were derived from peripheral blood, sampled after recovery from COVID-19. The receptors were gathered from a human donor who had recovered from COVID-19. Each CDR3 is given with its conserved first and last residue. The D gene is left open where the match is weak. Size is stated for part of the rows, as once, few or many counts, or as a class when the clone is expanded.

clone size	J gene	D gene	V gene	CDR3 protein	CDR3 DNA
.	TRBJ2-5	TRBD1	TRBV7-2	CASSLWAGGVETQYF	TGTGCCAGCAGCTTATGGGCAGGGGGAGTAGAGACCCAGTACTTC
.	TRBJ2-1	.	TRBV11-2	CASSSIQGYNEQFF	TGTGCCAGCAGTTCTATCCAGGGTTACAATGAGCAGTTCTTC
once	TRBJ2-3	TRBD1	TRBV6-5	CASRRQGPVTDTQYF	TGTGCCAGCAGAAGACAGGGTCCTGTCACAGATACGCAGTATTTT
.	TRBJ1-6	.	TRBV19	CASSINFNLSPLHF	TGTGCCAGTAGTATAAACTTCAACCTTTCACCCCTCCACTTT
.	TRBJ2-5	.	TRBV4-3	CASSQDLQPQETQYF	TGCGCCAGCAGCCAAGATCTTCAACCCCAAGAGACCCAGTACTTC
.	TRBJ2-3	.	TRBV28	CASSHSTDTQYF	TGTGCCAGCAGTCACAGCACAGATACGCAGTATTTT
.	TRBJ1-5	.	TRBV5-6	CASSSGQTNNQPQHF	TGTGCCAGCAGCTCCGGACAGACTAATAATCAGCCCCAGCATTTT
.	TRBJ1-4	TRBD1	TRBV11-2	CASSTRMGTAIATNEKLFF	TGTGCCAGCAGCACGCGAATGGGGACAGCGATCGCAACTAATGAAAAACTGTTTTTT
.	TRBJ1-5	TRBD1	TRBV7-2	CASSLAGTGVQPQHF	TGTGCCAGCAGCTTAGCCGGGACAGGGGTCCAGCCCCAGCATTTT
once	TRBJ2-1	TRBD1	TRBV9	CASSVVPGQGSYNEQFF	TGTGCCAGCAGCGTAGTTCCTGGACAGGGCTCCTACAATGAGCAGTTCTTC
.	TRBJ2-1	.	TRBV14	CASSPTTGPGTYNEQFF	TGTGCCAGCAGCCCCACCACCGGCCCAGGGACCTACAATGAGCAGTTCTTC
.	TRBJ2-7	.	TRBV6-1	CASSEGEGPYEQYF	TGTGCCAGCAGTGAGGGAGAGGGTCCGTACGAGCAGTACTTC
.	TRBJ2-7	.	TRBV6-2/TRBV6-3	CASSLLYEQYF	TGTGCCAGCAGTTTATTGTACGAGCAGTACTTC
.	TRBJ1-2	TRBD1	TRBV10-2	CASSEQGPYGYTF	TGCGCCAGCAGTGAACAGGGGCCCTATGGCTACACCTTC
.	TRBJ1-2	.	TRBV20-1	CSAKDFYGYTF	TGCAGTGCGAAAGATTTCTATGGCTACACCTTC
.	TRBJ2-1	TRBD1	TRBV6-2/TRBV6-3	CASRQTPPGQGYNEQFF	TGTGCCAGCCGCCAAACCCCGCCGGGACAGGGGTACAATGAGCAGTTCTTC
.	TRBJ2-1	.	TRBV29-1	CSVEVFLAVDEQFF	TGCAGCGTTGAAGTATTTCTGGCGGTGGATGAGCAGTTCTTC
.	TRBJ2-3	.	TRBV28	CASSLGAADTQYF	TGTGCCAGCAGTTTAGGTGCCGCAGATACGCAGTATTTT